Following are 9 T cell receptor beta chains from one sample sequenced in a study of cytomegalovirus exposure and HLA in healthy donors. The study ran its PCR with 60 Vbeta and 13 Jbeta primers. Measured with immunoSEQ multiplex PCR; TCRdb has only the in-frame clones, and not every one. The data show approximately 90,000 clones, roughly 85% seen once. The sequenced sample was PBMCs. These receptors were taken from a man in his forties in good health and CMV-seropositive.

The chain links TRBV5-5 to TRBJ2-7; tentatively, D is TRBD2 (6 bases). V was pared by 4 bases and J by 1 base, with 15 bases between. CDR3 length: 15 amino acids. Germline-derived CDR1 and CDR2 are SGHKS and YYEKEE (reference sequence). Written as DNA, the CDR3 is TGTGCCAGCAGCATGGACGGAGCGGGTTCCTACGAGCAGTACTTC. Its protein product is CASSMDGAGSYEQYF.

The chain is built from TRBV14 and TRBJ1-3, with a possible D match to TRBD1 (5 bases). V lost 2 bases to trimming and J lost 6 bases, with 17 bases between them. The CDR3 runs to 16 residues. Per germline, CDR1 SGHDN and CDR2 FVKESK. The CDR3 reads CASSQPGRGVLNTIYF. DNA of the CDR3: TGTGCCAGCAGCCAACCGGGACGCGGGGTACTAAACACCATATATTTT. Together with reference TRBV14 and TRBJ1-3, the CDR3 gives the full variable domain: EAGVTQFPSHSVIEKGQTVTLRCDPISGHDNLYWYRRVMGKEIKFLLHFVKESKQDESGMPNNRFLAERTGGTYSTLKVQPAELEDSGVYFCASSQPGRGVLNTIYFGEGSWLTVV.

The chain carries TRBV5-1 and TRBJ1-2, with 9 bases aligning to TRBD1. Germline V gene lookup returns CDR1 SGHRS and CDR2 YFSETQ. The CDR3 contains 14 residues. The J segment lost 7 bases and the V segment lost 4 bases, leaving 8 bases of the junction unmatched. Here the CDR3 DNA reads TGCGCCAGCAGCCCGGGACAGGGTTCTCTTGGCTACACCTTC. Its protein is CASSPGQGSLGYTF.

The chain recombines TRBV15 with TRBJ2-1, with a tentative D call TRBD1 (7 bases). The CDR3 has 14 amino acids. V dropped 0 bases and J dropped 10 bases, with 13 bases sitting between them. Germline loops: CDR1 LNHNV, CDR2 YYDKDF (reference sequence). CDR3 sequence reads: CATSRDAAGGEQFF. CDR3 sequence (DNA): TGTGCCACCAGCAGAGATGCGGCAGGGGGGGAGCAGTTCTTC.

The rearrangement links TRBV7-9 to TRBJ2-3; 8 bases match TRBD2. Germline CDR1 reads SEHNR; CDR2 reads FQNEAQ (reference sequence). V lost 8 bases to trimming and J lost 6 bases; unmatched junction nucleotides: 10. The CDR3 consists of 14 residues. DNA of the CDR3: TGTGCCAGCTCCTCCAGCGGGGGTTCGGATACGCAGTATTTT. It encodes CASSSSGGSDTQYF.

This rearrangement joins TRBV6-1 to TRBJ1-1; no reliable D call. V lost 4 bases to trimming and J lost 4 bases, with 10 bases between them. Germline CDR1 is MNHNS and CDR2 is SASEGT. The CDR3 is 13 residues long. The CDR3 here is CASSGRALTEAFF. CDR3 DNA: TGTGCCAGCAGTGGTCGAGCCCTCACTGAAGCTTTCTTT.

V gene TRBV18 combines with J gene TRBJ2-1; a possible D gene is TRBD2 (6 bases). The germline V and J ends were trimmed by 1 base and 8 bases, with 15 bases remaining between them. Germline V gene sequence: CDR1 KGHSH, CDR2 LQKENI. This CDR3 is 15 amino acids long. CDR3 in amino acids: CASSPRGTGNDEQFF. The CDR3 bases are TGTGCCAGCTCACCACGCGGGACTGGAAACGATGAGCAGTTCTTC.

J is TRBJ2-3 and V is TRBV29-1; the match to TRBD2 covers 11 bases. Losses at the gene ends were 3 bases for V and 3 bases for J; bases not matched to a gene: 8. CDR1 and CDR2 (germline): SQVTM, ANQGSEA. The CDR3 runs 16 residues. The CDR3 DNA sequence: TGCAGCGTTGATGCCACTAGCGGGAGAACAACAGATACGCAGTATTTT. Translated, it gives CSVDATSGRTTDTQYF.

The rearrangement uses TRBV6-5 and TRBJ1-1; a weak D match, TRBD1 (5 bases). This CDR3 is 14 amino acids long. The V gene lost 6 bases and the J gene lost 1 base, with 12 bases spanning the gap. Germline CDR1 and CDR2: MNHEY and SVGAGI. The CDR3 nucleotides read TGTGCCAGCAGCCTACAGGTGACGAACACTGAAGCTTTCTTT. Translation: CASSLQVTNTEAFF.